The clone carrying this T cell receptor (beta chain) was seen more than once but under ten times. Its antigen is still unknown. The data were obtained in a study of CD8 T cells in ankylosing spondylitis. The CDR3 is 14 residues long. CDR1 is SQVTM, CDR2 ANQGSEA, per germline. V lost 8 bases to trimming and J lost 5 bases; unmatched junction nucleotides: 12. Study-level points and caveats: Disease-linked clones reportedly showed significant enrichment in matched ankylosing spondylitis synovial fluid. Disease-linked clones bore a CD8+ phenotype, appearing relatively rarely in peripheral blood. Previous work reported some of these motif variants in the synovial fluid and blood of reactive arthritis.

Quantitative 5'-RACE was performed with molecular barcodes, and it yielded the TCR beta libraries. TCRdb used MiXCR to reprocess the 5' RACE reads, holding one entry per CDR3 protein. The table records about 250,000 distinct CDR3 sequences, roughly 32% of them present only once. V usage is TRBV29-1 and J usage is TRBJ2-1; TRBD1 aligns across 7 bases. This TCR was recovered from a male donor with ankylosing spondylitis or in good health (not recorded which). Material for sequencing was blood, either unsorted or a sorted T cell fraction (not recorded which). In DNA, the CDR3 is TGCAGCTCCAACAGGGGTAACCTAAACAATGAGCAGTTCTTC. Translating it yields CSSNRGNLNNEQFF.